The entry below describes one T cell receptor beta chain. This sample is drawn from a study of blood T cell repertoires in COVID-19. For the study at large: Whether acute or convalescent, the COVID-19 samples came from the United States, Italy and Spain. PBMCs, B-cell-depleted T cells, or T cells were the source of the cDNA or gDNA that made up the material.

As handled by the study authors: Quantification of nucleated cells was approximated via reference gene primer amplification. Assay: immunoSEQ multiplex PCR; the TCRdb copy retains only in-frame clones and omits some. V and J calls and clone size come straight from that table; D and trimming were deduced from the DNA. The data show about 46,000 clones, about 86% seen once. The clonotype originates from a woman aged 80 or older with acute or convalescent COVID-19. The specimen sequenced was peripheral blood.

CDR3 sequence reads: CASSYLDSAYNEQFF. CDR3 sequence (DNA): TGTGCCAGCAGTTACTTGGACAGCGCCTACAATGAGCAGTTCTTC. The chain employs TRBV6-5 and TRBJ2-1; possibly TRBD1 for D (6 bases). The germline V gene encodes CDR1 MNHEY and CDR2 SVGAGI. This CDR3 region has 15 residues. V dropped 1 base and J dropped 2 bases, with 9 bases sitting between them.